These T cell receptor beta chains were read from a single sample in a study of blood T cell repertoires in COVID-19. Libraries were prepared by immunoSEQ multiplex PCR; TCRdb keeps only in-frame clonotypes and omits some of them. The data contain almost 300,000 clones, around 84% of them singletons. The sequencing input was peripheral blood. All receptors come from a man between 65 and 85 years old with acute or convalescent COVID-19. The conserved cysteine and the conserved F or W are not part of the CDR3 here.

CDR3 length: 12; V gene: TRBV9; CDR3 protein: ASSVAPNYNEQF
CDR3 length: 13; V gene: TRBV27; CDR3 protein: ASSPGTGGTGELF
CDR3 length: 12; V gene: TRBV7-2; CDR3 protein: ASSLGDSSYEQY
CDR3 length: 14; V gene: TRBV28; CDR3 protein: ASSSSRVKRWQTQY
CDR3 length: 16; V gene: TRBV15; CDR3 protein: ATSRARDRQTTSYEQY
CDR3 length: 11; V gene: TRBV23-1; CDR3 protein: ATQSGSSYEQY
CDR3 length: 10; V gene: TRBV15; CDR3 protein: ATSRPQETQY
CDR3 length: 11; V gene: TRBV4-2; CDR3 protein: ASSPGGGGTMC
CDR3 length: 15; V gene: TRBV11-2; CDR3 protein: ASSSIDRGSSYNEQF
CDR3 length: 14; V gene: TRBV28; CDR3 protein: ASSGGGQGSYNEQF
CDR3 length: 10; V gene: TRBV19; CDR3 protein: ASRTDPYGYT
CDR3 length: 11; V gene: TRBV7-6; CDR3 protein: ASSLRREGEQF
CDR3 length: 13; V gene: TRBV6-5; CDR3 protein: ASSLSDRGPGELF
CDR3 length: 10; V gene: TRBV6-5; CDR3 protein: ASTRQGAGYT
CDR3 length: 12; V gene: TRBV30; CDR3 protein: AWSRQGNTGELF
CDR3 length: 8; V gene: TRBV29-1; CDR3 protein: SATDNEQF
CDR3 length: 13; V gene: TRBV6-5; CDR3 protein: ASSYDRANYYEQY
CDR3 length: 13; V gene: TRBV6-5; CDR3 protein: ASSGDSAYNSPLH
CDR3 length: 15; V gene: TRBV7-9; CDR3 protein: ASSLSGRLGLYNEQF
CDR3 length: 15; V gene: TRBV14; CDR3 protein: ASSLRTSGGHRSEQY
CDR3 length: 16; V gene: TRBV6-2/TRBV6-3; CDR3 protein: ASSLGRGKAGSYNEQF
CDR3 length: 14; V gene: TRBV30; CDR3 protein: AWKLGIAGGQETQY
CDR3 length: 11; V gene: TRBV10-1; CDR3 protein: ASRLAGTSEQF
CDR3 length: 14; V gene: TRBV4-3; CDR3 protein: ASSQDPTGRPYEQY
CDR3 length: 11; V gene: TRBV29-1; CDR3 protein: SAQRQGAGEQF
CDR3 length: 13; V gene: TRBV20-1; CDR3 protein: SASTPAGVLNEQF
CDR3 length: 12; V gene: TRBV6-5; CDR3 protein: ASSRQPYNSPLH
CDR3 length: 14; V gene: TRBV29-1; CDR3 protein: SGRSLSGGVLHEQF
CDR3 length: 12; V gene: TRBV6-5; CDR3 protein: ASSATGGTDTQY
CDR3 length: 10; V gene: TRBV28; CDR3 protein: ASSLPGTAKY
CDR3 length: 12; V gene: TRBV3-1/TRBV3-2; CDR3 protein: ASSQALVCIRQY
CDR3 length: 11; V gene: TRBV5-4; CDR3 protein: ASSQDTYQPQH
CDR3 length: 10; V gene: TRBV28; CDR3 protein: ASSFQGNEQY
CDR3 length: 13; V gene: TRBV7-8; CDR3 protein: ASSLSRRASYEQY
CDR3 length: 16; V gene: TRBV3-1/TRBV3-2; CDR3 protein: ASSRTAGATSGTGELF
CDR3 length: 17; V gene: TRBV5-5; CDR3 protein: ASSLEFQALAGRTDTQY
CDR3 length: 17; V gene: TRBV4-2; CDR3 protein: ASSQLVWADTTATDTQY
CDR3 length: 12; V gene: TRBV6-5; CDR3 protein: ASNPGQGYNEQF
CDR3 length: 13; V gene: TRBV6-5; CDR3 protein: ASRESGTVNTEAF
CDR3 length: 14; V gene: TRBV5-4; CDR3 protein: ASSLPGQGALGGYT
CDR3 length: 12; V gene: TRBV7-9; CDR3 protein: ASSLDLENYGYT
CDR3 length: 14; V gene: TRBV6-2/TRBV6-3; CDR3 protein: ASSLGLAGFSAEQY
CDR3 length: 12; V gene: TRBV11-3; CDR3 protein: ASSLERVGGEQF
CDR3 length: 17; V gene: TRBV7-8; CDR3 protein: ASSLEGTSGPLADNEQF
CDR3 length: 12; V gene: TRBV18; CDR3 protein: ASSPLSSTDTQY
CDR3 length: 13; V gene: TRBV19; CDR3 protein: ASSYQAAGNYGYT
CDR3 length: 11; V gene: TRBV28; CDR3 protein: ASKFSSRYEQY
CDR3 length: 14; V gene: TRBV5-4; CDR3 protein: ASSLPRDRYTGELF
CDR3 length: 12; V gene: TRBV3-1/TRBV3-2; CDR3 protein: ASSQETGFSEQF
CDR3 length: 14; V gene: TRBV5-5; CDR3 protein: ASSFRGTSTVNEQF
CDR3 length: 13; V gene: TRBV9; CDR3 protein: ASSPLAGDQETQY
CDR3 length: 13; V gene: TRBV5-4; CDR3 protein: ASSSGTSGPDTQY
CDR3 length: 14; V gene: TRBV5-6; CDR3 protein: ASSEGQDTSSYEQY